This T cell receptor (beta chain) was observed in a study of long-term antiretroviral therapy in people with HIV. Study conclusions and caveats: CDR3 lengths in HIV samples spanned a narrower range than controls.

Every one of the donors gave at least one pre-ART PBMC sample and at least two post-ART PBMC samples. United States facilities provided treatment to all participants with HIV. The ends lost 4 bases at V and 9 bases at J; junction bases unmatched: 6. Germline V gene data show CDR1 as MNHEY and CDR2 as SVGAGI. CDR3 size: 14 residues. Comments on this clone: The antigen is undetermined.

Run at survey level, the immunoSEQ assay was version v3.0. The assay was immunoSEQ multiplex PCR, and TCRdb's table has in-frame clones only and misses some. The sample has approximately 17,000 clones, approximately 81% seen once; the top ten hold less than 15%. This material consisted of unsorted PBMCs, taken about 3.2 years after starting antiretroviral therapy. The origin of this receptor is a middle-aged woman with HIV. V is TRBV6-5 and J is TRBJ1-6, with TRBD1 matching 7 bases. The CDR3 DNA is TGTGCCAGCAGTTTTGCCAGGGGGGGTTCACCCCTCCACTTT. This translates into CASSFARGGSPLHF.